The rows below give T cell receptor beta chains drawn from one sample of a study of siplizumab effects on memory and regulatory T cells. This table comes from immunoSEQ multiplex PCR, and its TCRdb copy is limited to in-frame clones, with some not included. The sample has some 100,000 clones, 91% seen once. Sequenced input: CD4+ T cells sorted from blood. The receptors here all came from a human donor in good health. Some clones in this sample may be carry-over from other donors' samples. CDR3s include the opening cysteine and the closing phenylalanine or tryptophan. The D gene is left open where the match is weak. A clone size is listed for some rows: how often the clone was seen (once, few, many), or a class if it is expanded.

v_gene	d_gene	abundance	j_gene	CDR3nt	CDR3aa
TRBV2	TRBD2	-	TRBJ2-4	TGTGCCAGCAACGAGAGGGAGGGAAACATTCAGTACTTC	CASNEREGNIQYF
TRBV10-2	-	-	TRBJ1-2	TGCGCCAGCAAACTGGATAACTATGGCTACACCTTC	CASKLDNYGYTF
TRBV5-1	TRBD2	-	TRBJ2-7	TGCGCCAGCAGCGCCGACTTACAGCGGGGCTACGTGTGGTACTTC	CASSADLQRGYVWYF
TRBV5-5	-	-	TRBJ2-7	TGTGCCAGCAGCTTGGAACAGTTTGGAGGCGAGCAGTACTTC	CASSLEQFGGEQYF
TRBV7-2	TRBD1	-	TRBJ2-7	TGTGCCAGCAGCCCGGGACAGGTAATAGGCGAGCAGTACTTC	CASSPGQVIGEQYF
TRBV28	TRBD1	-	TRBJ1-2	TGTGCCAGCAGTTCACCCGCGGGGGACAGGGAAGGCTACACCTTC	CASSSPAGDREGYTF
TRBV7-2	-	-	TRBJ2-3	TGTGCCAGCAGCTCACCTATATCTAACAGGGATACGCAGTATTTT	CASSSPISNRDTQYF
TRBV9	TRBD2	-	TRBJ2-7	TGTGCCAGCAGCGTAGGGCCAGCGGGAGTCTCCTACGAGCAGTACTTC	CASSVGPAGVSYEQYF
TRBV5-5	-	-	TRBJ2-7	TGTGCCAGCAGCTTCGGTGTCGGCAGGAACTACGAGCAGTACTTC	CASSFGVGRNYEQYF
TRBV20-1	TRBD1	few	TRBJ2-5	TGCGGGGGACAGTACCAAGAGACCCAGTACTTC	CGGQYQETQYF
TRBV6-6	-	once	TRBJ2-6	TGTGCCAGCAGTAGGGTTGGCTCTGGGGCCAACGTCCTGACTTTC	CASSRVGSGANVLTF
TRBV29-1	TRBD1	-	TRBJ2-1	TGCAGCGTACCCGACAGGGGCGCACCCGGCAATGAGCAGTTCTTC	CSVPDRGAPGNEQFF
TRBV6-5	-	once	TRBJ2-7	TGTGCCAGCAGTTACTCCAGGGGAGACGGCGAGCAGTACTTC	CASSYSRGDGEQYF
TRBV7-3	-	-	TRBJ2-3	TGTGCCAGCAGCTTATCCGCACAGGGAAATGAAACTAGCACAGATACGCAGTATTTT	CASSLSAQGNETSTDTQYF
TRBV28	-	few	TRBJ1-5	TGTGCCAGCAGTGCCGTTCAGCCCCAGCATTTT	CASSAVQPQHF
TRBV28	TRBD2	once	TRBJ2-3	TGTGCCAGCAGCCAAAGTGAGCGGGGGGGGCGCACAGATACGCAGTATTTT	CASSQSERGGRTDTQYF